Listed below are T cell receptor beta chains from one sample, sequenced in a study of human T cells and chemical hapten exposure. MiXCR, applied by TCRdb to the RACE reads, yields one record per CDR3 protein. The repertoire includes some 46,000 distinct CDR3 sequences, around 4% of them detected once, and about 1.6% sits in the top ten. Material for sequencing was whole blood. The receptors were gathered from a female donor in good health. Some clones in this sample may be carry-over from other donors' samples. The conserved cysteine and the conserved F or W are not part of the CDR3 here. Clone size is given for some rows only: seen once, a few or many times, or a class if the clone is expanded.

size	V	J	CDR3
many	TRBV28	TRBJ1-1	ASSTSVDGGWSTEAF
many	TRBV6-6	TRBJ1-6	ASSRKDREESPLH
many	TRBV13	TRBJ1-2	ASSQAGGAYGYT
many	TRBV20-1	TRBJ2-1	SATPGRASYHNEQF
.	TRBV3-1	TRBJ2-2	ASSQEVAAGELF
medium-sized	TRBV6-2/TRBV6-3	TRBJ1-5	ASSYPGQETQPQH
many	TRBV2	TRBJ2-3	ASSEVGRLPIEY
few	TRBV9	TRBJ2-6	ARFPGQGRGASLEITGANVLT
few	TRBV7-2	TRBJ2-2	ASRAGTANTGELF
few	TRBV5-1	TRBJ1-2	ASSLATGYFGYT
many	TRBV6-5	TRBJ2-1	ASSYLGARKQF
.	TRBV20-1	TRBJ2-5	SASLDGGVQETQY